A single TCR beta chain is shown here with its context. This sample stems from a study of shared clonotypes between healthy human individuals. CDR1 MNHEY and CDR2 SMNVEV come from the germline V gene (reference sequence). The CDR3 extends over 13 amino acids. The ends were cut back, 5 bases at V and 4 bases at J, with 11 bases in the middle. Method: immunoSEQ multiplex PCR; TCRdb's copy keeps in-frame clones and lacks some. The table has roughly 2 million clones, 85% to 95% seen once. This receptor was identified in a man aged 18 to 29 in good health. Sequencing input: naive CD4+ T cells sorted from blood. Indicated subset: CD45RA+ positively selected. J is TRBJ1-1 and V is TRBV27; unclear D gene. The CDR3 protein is CASSPDGPTEAFF. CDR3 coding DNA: TGTGCCAGCAGTCCGGACGGTCCCACTGAAGCTTTCTTT.